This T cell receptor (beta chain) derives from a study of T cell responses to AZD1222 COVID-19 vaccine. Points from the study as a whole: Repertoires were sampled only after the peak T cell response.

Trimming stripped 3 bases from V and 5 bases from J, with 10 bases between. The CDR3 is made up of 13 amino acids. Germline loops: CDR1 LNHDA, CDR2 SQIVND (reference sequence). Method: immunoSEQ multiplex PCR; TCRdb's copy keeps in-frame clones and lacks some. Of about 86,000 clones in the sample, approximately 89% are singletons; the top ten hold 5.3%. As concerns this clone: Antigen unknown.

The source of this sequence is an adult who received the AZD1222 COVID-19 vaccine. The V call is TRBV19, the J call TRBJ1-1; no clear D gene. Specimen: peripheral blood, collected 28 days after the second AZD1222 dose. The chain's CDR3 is CASSIGFGTEAFF. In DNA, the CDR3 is TGTGCCAGTAGTATTGGTTTCGGGACTGAAGCTTTCTTT.